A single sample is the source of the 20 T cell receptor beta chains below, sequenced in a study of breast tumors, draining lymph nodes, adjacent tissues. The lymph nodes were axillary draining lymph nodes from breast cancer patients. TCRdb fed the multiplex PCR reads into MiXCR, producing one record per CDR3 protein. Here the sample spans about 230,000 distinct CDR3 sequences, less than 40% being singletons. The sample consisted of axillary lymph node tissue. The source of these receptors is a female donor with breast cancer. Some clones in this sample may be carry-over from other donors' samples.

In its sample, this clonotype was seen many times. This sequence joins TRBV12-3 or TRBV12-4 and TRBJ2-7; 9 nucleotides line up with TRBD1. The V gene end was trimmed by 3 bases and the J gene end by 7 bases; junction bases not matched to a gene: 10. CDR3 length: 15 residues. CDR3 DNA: TGTGCCAGCAGTTTCGAGGACAGGGGACAACGGGAGCAGTACTTC. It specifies CASSFEDRGQREQYF.

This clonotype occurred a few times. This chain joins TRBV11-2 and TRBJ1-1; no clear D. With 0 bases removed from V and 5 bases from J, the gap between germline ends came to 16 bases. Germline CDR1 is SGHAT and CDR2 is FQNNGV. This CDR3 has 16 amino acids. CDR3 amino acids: CASSLDVLGPGTEAFF. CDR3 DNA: TGTGCCAGCAGCTTAGATGTTTTGGGCCCTGGAACTGAAGCTTTCTTT.

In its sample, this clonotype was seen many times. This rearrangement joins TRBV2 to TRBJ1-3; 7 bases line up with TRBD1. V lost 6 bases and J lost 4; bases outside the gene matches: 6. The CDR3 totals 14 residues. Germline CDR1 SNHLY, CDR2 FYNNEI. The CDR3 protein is CASSRDREGNTIYF. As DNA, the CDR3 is TGTGCCAGCAGCCGAGACAGGGAAGGAAACACCATATATTTT.

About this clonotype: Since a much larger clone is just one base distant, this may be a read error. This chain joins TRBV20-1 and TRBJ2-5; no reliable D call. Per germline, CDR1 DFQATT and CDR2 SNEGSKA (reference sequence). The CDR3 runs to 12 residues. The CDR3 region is CSAGSMQETPYF. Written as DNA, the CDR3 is TGCAGTGCTGGATCGATGCAAGAGACCCCGTACTTC.

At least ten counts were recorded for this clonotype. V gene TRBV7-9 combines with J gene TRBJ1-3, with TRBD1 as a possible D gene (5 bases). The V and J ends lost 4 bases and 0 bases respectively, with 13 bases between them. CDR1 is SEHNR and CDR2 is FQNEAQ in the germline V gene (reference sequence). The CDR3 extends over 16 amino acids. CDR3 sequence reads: CASSSTQASSGNTIYF. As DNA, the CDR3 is TGTGCCAGCAGCTCGACACAGGCTTCCTCTGGAAACACCATATATTTT.

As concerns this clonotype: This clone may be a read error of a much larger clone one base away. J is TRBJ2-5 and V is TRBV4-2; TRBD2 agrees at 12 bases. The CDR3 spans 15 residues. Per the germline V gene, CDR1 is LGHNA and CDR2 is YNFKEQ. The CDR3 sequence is CASSHGLAGSEAQYF. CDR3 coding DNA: TGTGCCAGCAGCCATGGACTAGCGGGATCAGAGGCCCAGTACTTC.

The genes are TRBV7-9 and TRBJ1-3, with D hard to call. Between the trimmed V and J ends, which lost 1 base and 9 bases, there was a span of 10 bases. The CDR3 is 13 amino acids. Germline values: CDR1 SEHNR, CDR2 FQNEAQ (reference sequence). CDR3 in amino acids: CASSLGPRSTIYF. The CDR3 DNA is TGTGCCAGCAGCTTAGGGCCCAGAAGCACCATATATTTT.

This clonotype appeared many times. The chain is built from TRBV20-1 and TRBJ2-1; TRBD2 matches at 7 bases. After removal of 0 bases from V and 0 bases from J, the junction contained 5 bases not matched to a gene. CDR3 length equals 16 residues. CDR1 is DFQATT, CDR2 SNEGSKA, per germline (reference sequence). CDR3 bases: TGCAGTGCTAGAGATTCGGCGGGAGTCTCCTACAATGAGCAGTTCTTC. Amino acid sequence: CSARDSAGVSYNEQFF.

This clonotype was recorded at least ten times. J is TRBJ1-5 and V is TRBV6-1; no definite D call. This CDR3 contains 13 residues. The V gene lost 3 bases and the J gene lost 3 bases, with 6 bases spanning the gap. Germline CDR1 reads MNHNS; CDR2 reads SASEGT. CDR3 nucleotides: TGTGCCAGCAGTGACAGGCTCAATCAGCCCCAGCATTTT. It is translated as CASSDRLNQPQHF.

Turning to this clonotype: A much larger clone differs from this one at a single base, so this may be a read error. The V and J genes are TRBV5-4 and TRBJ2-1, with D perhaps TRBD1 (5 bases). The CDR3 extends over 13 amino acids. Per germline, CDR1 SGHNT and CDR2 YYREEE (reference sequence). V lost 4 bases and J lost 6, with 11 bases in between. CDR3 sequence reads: CASSEDSPNEQFF. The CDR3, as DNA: TGTGCCAGCAGCGAAGACAGCCCCAATGAGCAGTTCTTC.

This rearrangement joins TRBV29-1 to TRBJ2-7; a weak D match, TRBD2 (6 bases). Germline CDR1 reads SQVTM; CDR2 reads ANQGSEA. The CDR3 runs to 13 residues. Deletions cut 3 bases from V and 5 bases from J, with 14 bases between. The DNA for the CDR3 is TGCAGCGTTGAGCCGGTGGAGGGCCACGAGCAGTACTTC. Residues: CSVEPVEGHEQYF.

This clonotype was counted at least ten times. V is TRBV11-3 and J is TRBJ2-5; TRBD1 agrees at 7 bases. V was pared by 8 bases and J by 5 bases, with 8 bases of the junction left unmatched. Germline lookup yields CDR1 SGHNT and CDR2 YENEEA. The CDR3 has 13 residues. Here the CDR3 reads CASRDRNWETQYF. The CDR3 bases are TGTGCCAGCCGGGACAGAAATTGGGAGACCCAGTACTTC.

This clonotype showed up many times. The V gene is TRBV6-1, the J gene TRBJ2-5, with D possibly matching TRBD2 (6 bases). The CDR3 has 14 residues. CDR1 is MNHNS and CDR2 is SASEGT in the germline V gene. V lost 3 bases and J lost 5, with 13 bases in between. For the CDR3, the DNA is TGTGCCAGCAGTGAGTGGGGGGTTAGCGAGACCCAGTACTTC. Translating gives CASSEWGVSETQYF.

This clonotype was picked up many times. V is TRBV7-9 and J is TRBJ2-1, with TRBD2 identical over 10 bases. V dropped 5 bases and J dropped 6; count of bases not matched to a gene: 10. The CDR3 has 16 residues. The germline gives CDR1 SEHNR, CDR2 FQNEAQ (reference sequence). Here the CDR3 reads CASSDPSSGRGNEQFF. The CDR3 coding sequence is TGTGCCAGCAGCGATCCTTCTAGCGGGAGAGGCAATGAGCAGTTCTTC.

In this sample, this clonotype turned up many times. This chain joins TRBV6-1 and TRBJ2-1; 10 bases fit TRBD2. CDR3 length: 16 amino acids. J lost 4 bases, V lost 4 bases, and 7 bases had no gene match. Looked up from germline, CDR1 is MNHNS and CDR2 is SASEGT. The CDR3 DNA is TGTGCCAGCAGTGCATTAGCGGGAGGCTTTTACAATGAGCAGTTCTTC. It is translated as CASSALAGGFYNEQFF.

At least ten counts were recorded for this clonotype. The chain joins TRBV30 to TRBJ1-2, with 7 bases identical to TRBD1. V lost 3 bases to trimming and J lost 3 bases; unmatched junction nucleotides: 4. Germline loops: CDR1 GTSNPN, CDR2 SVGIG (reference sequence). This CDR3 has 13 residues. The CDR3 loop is CAWSRDSYYGYTF. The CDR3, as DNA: TGTGCCTGGAGCCGGGACAGCTACTATGGCTACACCTTC.

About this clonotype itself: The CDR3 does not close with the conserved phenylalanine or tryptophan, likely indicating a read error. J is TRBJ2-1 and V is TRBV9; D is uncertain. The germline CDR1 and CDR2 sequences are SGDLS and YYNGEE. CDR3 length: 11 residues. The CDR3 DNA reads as TGTGTAGAGGTGTGTTACAATGAGCAGTTCTCC. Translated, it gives CVEVCYNEQFS.

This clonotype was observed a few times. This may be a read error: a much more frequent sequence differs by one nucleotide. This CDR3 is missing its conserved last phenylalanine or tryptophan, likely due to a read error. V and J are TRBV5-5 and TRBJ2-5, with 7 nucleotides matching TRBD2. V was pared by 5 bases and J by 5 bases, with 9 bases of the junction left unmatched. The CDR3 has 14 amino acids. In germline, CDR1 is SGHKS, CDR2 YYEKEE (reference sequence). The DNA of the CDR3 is TGTGCCAGCAGACAGACTAGCACCCAGGAGACCCAGTACCTC. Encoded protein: CASRQTSTQETQYL.

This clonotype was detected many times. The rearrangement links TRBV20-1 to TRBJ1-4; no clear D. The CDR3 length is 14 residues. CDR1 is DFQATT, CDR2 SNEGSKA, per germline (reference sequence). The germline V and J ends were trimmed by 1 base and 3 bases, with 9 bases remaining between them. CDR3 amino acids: CSARVGASNEKLFF. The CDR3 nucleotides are TGCAGTGCTAGAGTAGGAGCTTCTAATGAAAAACTGTTTTTT.

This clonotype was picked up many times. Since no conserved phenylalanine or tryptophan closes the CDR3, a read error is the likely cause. The CDR3 nucleotides are TGTGCCAGCAGAGTCGCCTCTGGGGCCAACGTCCTGACTCTC. This encodes CASRVASGANVLTL. The chain recombines TRBV6-5 with TRBJ2-6; unclear D gene. CDR3 size: 14 residues. Trimming shortened V by 6 bases and J by 0 bases, and 6 bases separated the two germline ends. Germline CDR1 is MNHEY and CDR2 is SVGAGI.